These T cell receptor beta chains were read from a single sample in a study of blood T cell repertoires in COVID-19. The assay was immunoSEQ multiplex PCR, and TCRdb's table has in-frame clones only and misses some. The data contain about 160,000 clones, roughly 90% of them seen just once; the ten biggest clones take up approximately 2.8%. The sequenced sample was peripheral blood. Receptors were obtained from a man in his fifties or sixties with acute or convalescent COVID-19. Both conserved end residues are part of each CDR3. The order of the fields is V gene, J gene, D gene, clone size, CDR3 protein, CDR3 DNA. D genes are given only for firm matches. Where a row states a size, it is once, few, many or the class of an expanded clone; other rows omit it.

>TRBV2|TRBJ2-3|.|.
CASSEGGPTADTQYF
TGTGCCAGCAGTGAAGGGGGGCCGACCGCCGATACGCAGTATTTT
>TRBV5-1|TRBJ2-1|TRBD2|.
CASSTGLARDEEQFF
TGCGCCAGCAGCACGGGACTAGCCCGGGACGAAGAGCAGTTCTTC
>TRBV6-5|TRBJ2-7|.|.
CASRNLGAGPYEQYF
TGTGCCAGCAGAAACCTAGGGGCCGGCCCCTACGAGCAGTACTTC
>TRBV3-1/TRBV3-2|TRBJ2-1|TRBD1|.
CASSRDRAFYNEQFF
TGTGCCAGCAGCCGAGACAGGGCATTCTACAATGAGCAGTTCTTC
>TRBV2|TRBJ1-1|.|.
CASSGTQGTEAFF
TGTGCCAGCAGTGGGACACAGGGAACTGAAGCTTTCTTT
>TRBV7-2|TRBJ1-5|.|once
CASSPRAGDSNQPQHF
TGTGCCAGCAGCCCGCGGGCGGGAGATAGCAATCAGCCCCAGCATTTT
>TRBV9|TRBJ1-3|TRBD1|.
CASSTRTGANSGNTIYF
TGTGCCAGCAGCACTCGGACAGGAGCTAACTCTGGAAACACCATATATTTT
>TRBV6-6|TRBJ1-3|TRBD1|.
CASSYGQGSGNTIYF
TGTGCCAGCAGTTACGGACAGGGGTCTGGAAACACCATATATTTT
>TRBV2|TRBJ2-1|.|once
CASKVLDKQFF
TGTGCCAGCAAAGTCTTGGACAAGCAGTTCTTC
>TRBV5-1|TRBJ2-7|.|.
CASSGEGSYEQYF
TGCGCCAGCAGCGGAGAGGGCTCCTACGAGCAGTACTTC
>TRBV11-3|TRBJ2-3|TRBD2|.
CASSRRSGGAGPDTQYF
TGTGCCAGCAGCCGAAGAAGCGGGGGGGCCGGCCCAGATACGCAGTATTTT
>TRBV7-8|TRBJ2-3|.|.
CASSLRDTQYF
TGTGCCAGCAGCTTGAGGGATACGCAGTATTTT
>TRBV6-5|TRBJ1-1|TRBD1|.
CASSTGKTEAFF
TGTGCCAGTTCGACAGGGAAGACTGAAGCTTTCTTT
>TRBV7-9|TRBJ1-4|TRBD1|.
CASSHWTGGEKLFF
TGTGCCAGCAGCCACTGGACAGGGGGGGAAAAACTGTTTTTT
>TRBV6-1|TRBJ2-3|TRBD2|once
CASSERVSGGWTDTQYF
TGTGCCAGCAGTGAAAGGGTTAGCGGGGGCTGGACAGATACGCAGTATTTT
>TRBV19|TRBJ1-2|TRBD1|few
CASSISTGQVAGYTF
TGTGCCAGTAGTATCTCAACGGGACAGGTCGCTGGCTACACCTTC
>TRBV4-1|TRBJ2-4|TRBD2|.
CASSQIAGSVNIQYF
TGCGCCAGCAGCCAGATAGCGGGGTCGGTGAACATTCAGTACTTC
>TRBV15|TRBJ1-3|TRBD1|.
CATSEGAPGNTIYF
TGTGCCACCAGCGAGGGGGCGCCTGGAAACACCATATATTTT
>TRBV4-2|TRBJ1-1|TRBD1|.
CASSQGDRGMGTEAFF
TGTGCCAGCAGCCAAGGGGACAGGGGCATGGGGACTGAAGCTTTCTTT
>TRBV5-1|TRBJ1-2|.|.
CASSPGQSYYGYTF
TGCGCCAGCAGCCCTGGACAGTCGTACTATGGCTACACCTTC
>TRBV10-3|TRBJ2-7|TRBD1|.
CAISEGIGTGIYEQYF
TGTGCCATCAGTGAAGGGATTGGGACAGGGATCTACGAGCAGTACTTC
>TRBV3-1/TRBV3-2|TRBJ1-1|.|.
CASSQTDRLNTEAFF
TGTGCCAGCAGCCAGACTGACAGACTGAACACTGAAGCTTTCTTT
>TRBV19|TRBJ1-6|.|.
CASMERESYNSPLHF
TGTGCCAGTATGGAGAGGGAGAGCTATAATTCACCCCTCCACTTT
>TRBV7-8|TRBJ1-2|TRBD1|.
CASSFSTGVNYGYTF
TGTGCCAGCAGCTTTTCAACAGGGGTTAACTATGGCTACACCTTC
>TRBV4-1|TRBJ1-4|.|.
CASSQTSGGGLNNEKLFF
TGCGCCAGCAGCCAAACTAGTGGAGGAGGTTTGAATAATGAAAAACTGTTTTTT
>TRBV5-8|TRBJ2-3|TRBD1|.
CASSLGDRITDTQYF
TGTGCCAGCAGCTTGGGGGACAGGATCACAGATACGCAGTATTTT
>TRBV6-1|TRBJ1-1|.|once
CASSEDAGITFF
TGTGCCAGCAGTGAGGATGCAGGGATAACTTTCTTT
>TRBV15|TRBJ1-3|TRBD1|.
CATSNPGTEAGNTIYF
TGTGCCACCAGCAACCCGGGGACAGAGGCTGGAAACACCATATATTTT
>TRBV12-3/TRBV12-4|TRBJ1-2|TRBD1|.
CASSGDRVRGYTF
TGTGCCAGCAGTGGGGACAGGGTAAGGGGCTACACCTTC
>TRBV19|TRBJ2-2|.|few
CASSIQGYTGELFF
TGTGCCAGTAGTATACAGGGCTACACCGGGGAGCTGTTTTTT
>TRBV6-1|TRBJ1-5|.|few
CASSEAPRAGQPQHF
TGTGCCAGCAGTGAAGCGCCCAGGGCAGGTCAGCCCCAGCATTTT
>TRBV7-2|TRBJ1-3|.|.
CASSLGRAGNTIYF
TGTGCCAGCAGCTTGGGCAGGGCAGGAAACACCATATATTTT
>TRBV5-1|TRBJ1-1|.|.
CASSLGTPAATEAFF
TGCGCCAGCAGTTTGGGTACCCCAGCGGCGACTGAAGCTTTCTTT
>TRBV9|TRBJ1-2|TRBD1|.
CASRNEKSQGAGGYTF
TGTGCCAGCAGAAACGAGAAAAGTCAGGGGGCAGGAGGCTACACCTTC
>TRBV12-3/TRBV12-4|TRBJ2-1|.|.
CASSLVFHEQFF
TGTGCCAGCAGTTTAGTCTTCCATGAGCAGTTCTTC
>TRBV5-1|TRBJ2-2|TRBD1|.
CASSLGQGRGAGELFF
TGCGCCAGCAGCTTGGGACAGGGGAGAGGTGCCGGGGAGCTGTTTTTT
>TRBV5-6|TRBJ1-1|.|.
CASSLEGRQGRPEAFF
TGTGCCAGCAGCTTGGAGGGTCGTCAGGGTCGCCCTGAAGCTTTCTTT
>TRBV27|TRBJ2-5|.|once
CASRLIARTTRGETQYF
TGTGCCAGCAGATTAATAGCCCGGACTACCCGGGGAGAGACCCAGTACTTC
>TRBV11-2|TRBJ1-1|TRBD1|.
CASSDRGPEAFF
TGTGCCAGCAGCGACAGGGGGCCTGAAGCTTTCTTT
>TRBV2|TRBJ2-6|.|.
CASSENRSPGANVLTF
TGTGCCAGCAGTGAAAATCGGTCCCCTGGGGCCAACGTCCTGACTTTC
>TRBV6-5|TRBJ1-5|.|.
CASTTGNQPQHF
TGTGCCAGCACCACAGGTAATCAGCCCCAGCATTTT
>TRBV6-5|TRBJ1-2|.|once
CASSYASREGYTF
TGTGCCAGCAGTTACGCCTCCAGGGAAGGCTACACCTTC
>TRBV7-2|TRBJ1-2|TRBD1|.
CASSHFDRGGGYTF
TGTGCCAGCAGCCACTTCGACAGGGGGGGCGGCTACACCTTC
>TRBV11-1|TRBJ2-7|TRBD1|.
CASGGQGPYEQYF
TGTGCCAGCGGGGGACAGGGCCCCTACGAGCAGTACTTC
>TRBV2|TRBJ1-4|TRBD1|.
CASSVQGATNEKLFF
TGTGCCAGCAGTGTACAGGGGGCGACTAATGAAAAACTGTTTTTT
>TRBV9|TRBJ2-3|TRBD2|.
CASSVSGAGTDTQYF
TGTGCCAGCAGCGTTAGCGGGGCCGGCACAGATACGCAGTATTTT
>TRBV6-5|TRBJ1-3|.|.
CASSSPEVDTIYF
TGTGCCAGCAGTTCGCCGGAGGTCGACACCATATATTTT